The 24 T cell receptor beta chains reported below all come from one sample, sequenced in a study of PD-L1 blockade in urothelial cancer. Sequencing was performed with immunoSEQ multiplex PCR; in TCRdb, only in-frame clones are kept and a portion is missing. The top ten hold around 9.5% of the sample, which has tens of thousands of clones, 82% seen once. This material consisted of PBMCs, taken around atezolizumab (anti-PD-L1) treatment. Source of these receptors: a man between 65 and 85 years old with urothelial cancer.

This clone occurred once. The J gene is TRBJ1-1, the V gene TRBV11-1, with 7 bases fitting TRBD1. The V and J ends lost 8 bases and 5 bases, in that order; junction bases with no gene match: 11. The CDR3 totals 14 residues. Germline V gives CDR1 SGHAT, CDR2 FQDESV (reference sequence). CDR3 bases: TGTGCCAGCCGAGGGGGCCGGAAATATACTGAAGCTTTCTTT. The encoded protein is CASRGGRKYTEAFF.

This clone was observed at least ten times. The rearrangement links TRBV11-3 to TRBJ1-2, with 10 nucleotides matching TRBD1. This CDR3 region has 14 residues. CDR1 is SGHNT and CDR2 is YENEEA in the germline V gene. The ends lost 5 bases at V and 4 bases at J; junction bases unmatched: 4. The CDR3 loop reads CASSGRTGGYGYTF. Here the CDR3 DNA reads TGTGCCAGCAGCGGTCGGACAGGGGGCTATGGCTACACCTTC.

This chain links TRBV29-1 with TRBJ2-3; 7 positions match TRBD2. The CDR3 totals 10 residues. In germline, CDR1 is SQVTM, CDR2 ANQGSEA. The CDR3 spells CSYGRDTQYF. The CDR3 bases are TGCAGTTACGGGAGGGATACGCAGTATTTT.

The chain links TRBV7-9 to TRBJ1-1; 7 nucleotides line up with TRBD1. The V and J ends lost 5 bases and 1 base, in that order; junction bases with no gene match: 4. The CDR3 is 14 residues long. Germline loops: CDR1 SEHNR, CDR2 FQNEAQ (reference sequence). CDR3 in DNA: TGTGCCAGCAGCCTACAGGGGAGGAACACTGAAGCTTTCTTT. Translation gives CASSLQGRNTEAFF.

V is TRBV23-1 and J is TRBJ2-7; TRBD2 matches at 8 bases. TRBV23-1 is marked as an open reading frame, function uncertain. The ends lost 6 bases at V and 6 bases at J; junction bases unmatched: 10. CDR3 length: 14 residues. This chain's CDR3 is CASSPGRAPGEQYF. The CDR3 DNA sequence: TGCGCCAGCAGCCCCGGGAGGGCCCCTGGCGAGCAGTACTTC.

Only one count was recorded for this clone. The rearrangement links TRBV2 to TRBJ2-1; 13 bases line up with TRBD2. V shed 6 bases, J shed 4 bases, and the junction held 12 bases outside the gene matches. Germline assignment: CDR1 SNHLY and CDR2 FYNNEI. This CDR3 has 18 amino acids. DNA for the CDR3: TGTGCCAGCAGCGATGGACTAGCGGGGGCTCGGAGGTACAATGAGCAGTTCTTC. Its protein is CASSDGLAGARRYNEQFF.

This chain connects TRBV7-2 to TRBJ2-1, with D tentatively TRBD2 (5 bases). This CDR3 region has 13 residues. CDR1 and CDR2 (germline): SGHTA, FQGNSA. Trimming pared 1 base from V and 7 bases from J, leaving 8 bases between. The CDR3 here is CASSLVPGNEQFF. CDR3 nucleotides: TGTGCCAGCAGCTTAGTCCCGGGAAATGAGCAGTTCTTC.

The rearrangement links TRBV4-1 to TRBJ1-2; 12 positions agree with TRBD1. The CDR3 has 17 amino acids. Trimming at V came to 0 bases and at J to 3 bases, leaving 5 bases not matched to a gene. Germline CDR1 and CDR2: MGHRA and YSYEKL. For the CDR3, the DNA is TGCGCCAGCAGCCAAGACCCGGGACAGGGGGCACACTATGGCTACACCTTC. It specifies CASSQDPGQGAHYGYTF.

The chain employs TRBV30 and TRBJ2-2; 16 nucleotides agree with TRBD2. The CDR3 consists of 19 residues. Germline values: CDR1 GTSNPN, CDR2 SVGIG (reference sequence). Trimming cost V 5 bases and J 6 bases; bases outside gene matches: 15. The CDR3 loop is CAWGRGLAGGPRRAGELFF. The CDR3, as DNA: TGTGCCTGGGGTAGGGGACTAGCGGGAGGGCCGCGAAGGGCCGGGGAGCTGTTTTTT. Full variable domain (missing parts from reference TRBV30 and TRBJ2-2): SQTIHQWPATLVQPVGSPLSLECTVEGTSNPNLYWYRQAAGRGLQLLFYSVGIGQISSEVPQNLSASRPQDRQFILSSKKLLLSDSGFYLCAWGRGLAGGPRRAGELFFGEGSRLTVL.

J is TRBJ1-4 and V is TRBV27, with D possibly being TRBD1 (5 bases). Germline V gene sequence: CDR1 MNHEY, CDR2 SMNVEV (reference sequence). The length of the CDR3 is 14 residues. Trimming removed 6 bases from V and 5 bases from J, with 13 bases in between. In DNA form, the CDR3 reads TGTGCCAGCAGACCGGGGGGACGGAATGAAAAACTGTTTTTT. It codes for CASRPGGRNEKLFF.

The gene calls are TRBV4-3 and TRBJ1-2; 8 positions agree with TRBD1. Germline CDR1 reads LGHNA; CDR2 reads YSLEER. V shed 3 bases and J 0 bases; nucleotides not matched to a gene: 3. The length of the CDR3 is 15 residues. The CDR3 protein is CASSQTTGANYGYTF. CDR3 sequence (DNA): TGCGCCAGCAGCCAGACGACAGGGGCTAACTATGGCTACACCTTC.

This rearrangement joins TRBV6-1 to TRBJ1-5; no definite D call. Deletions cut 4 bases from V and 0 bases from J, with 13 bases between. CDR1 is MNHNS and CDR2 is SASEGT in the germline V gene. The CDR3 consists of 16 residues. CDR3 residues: CASSVANSYSNQPQHF. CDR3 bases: TGTGCCAGCAGTGTAGCTAACAGTTATAGCAATCAGCCCCAGCATTTT.

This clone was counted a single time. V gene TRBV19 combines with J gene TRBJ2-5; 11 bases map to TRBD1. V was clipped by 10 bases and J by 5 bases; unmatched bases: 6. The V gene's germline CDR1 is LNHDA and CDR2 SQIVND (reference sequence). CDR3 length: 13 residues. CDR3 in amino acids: CATQDRGPETQYF. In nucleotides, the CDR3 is TGTGCCACTCAGGACAGGGGGCCTGAGACCCAGTACTTC. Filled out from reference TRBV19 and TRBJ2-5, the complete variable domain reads DGGITQSPKYLFRKEGQNVTLSCEQNLNHDAMYWYRQDPGQGLRLIYYSQIVNDFQKGDIAEGYSVSREKKESFPLTVTSAQKNPTAFYLCATQDRGPETQYFGPGTRLLVL.

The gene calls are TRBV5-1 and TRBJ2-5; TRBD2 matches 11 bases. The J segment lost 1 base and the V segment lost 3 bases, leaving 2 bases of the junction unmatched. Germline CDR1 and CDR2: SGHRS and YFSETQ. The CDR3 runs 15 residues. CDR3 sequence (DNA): TGCGCCAGCAGCTCGACTAGCGGGGCCCAAGAGACCCAGTACTTC. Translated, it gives CASSSTSGAQETQYF.

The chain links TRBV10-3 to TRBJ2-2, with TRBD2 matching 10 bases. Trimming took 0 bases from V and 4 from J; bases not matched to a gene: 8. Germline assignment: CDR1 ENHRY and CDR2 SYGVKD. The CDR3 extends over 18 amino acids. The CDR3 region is CAISESSGRARGTGELFF. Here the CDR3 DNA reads TGTGCCATCAGTGAGTCCAGCGGGAGGGCCAGAGGCACCGGGGAGCTGTTTTTT.

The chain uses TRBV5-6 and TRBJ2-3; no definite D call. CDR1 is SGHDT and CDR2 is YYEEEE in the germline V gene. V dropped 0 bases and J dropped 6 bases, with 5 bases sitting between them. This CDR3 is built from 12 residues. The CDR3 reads CASSLAGDTQYF. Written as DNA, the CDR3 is TGTGCCAGCAGCTTGGCCGGGGATACGCAGTATTTT.

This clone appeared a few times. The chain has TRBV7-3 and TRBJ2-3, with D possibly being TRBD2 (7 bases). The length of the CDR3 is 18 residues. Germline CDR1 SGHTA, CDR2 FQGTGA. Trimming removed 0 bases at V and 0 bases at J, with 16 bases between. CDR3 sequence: CASSLTDSGGLSTDTQYF. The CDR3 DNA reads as TGTGCCAGCAGCTTAACCGATTCGGGGGGCCTTAGCACAGATACGCAGTATTTT.

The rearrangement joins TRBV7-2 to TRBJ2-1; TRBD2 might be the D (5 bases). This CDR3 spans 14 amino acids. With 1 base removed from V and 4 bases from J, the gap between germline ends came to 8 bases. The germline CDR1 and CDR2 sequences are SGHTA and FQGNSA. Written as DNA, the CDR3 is TGTGCCAGCAGCTTAGAACGGGATTACAATGAGCAGTTCTTC. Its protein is CASSLERDYNEQFF.

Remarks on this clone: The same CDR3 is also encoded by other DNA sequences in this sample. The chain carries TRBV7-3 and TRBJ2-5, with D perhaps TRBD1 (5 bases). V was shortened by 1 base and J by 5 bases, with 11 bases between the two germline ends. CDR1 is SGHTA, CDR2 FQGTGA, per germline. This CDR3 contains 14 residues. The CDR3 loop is CASSLRGPGETQYF. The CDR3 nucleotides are TGTGCCAGCAGCTTAAGGGGCCCTGGGGAGACCCAGTACTTC.

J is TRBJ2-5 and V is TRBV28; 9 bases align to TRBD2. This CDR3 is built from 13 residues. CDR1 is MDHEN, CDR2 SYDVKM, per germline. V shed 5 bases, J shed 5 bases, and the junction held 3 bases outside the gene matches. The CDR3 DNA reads TGTGCCAGCAGTACAGGACTAGCGGAGACCCAGTACTTC. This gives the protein CASSTGLAETQYF. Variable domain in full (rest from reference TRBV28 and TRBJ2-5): DVKVTQSSRYLVKRTGEKVFLECVQDMDHENMFWYRQDPGLGLRLIYFSYDVKMKEKGDIPEGYSVSREKKERFSLILESASTNQTSMYLCASSTGLAETQYFGPGTRLLVL.

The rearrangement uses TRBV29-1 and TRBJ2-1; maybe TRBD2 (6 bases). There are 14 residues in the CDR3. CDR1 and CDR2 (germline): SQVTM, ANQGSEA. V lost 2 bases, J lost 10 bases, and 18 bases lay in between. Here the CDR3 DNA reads TGCAGCGTTGAACCGACTAGAGCAAATGACGAGCAGTTCTTC. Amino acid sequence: CSVEPTRANDEQFF.

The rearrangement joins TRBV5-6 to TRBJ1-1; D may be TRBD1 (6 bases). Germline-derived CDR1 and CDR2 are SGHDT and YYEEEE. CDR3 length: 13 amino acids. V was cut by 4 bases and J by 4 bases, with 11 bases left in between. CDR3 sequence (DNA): TGTGCCAGCAGCGGGACACGGCCCACTGAAGCTTTCTTT. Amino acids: CASSGTRPTEAFF.

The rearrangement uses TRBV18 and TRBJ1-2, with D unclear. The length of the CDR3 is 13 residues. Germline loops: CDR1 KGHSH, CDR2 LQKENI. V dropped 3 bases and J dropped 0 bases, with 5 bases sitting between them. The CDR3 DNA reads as TGTGCCAGCTCACCGGCCGCTAACTATGGCTACACCTTC. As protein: CASSPAANYGYTF.

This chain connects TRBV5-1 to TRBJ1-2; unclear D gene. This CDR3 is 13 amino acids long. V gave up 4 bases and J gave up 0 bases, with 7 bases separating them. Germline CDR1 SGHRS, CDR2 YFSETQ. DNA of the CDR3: TGCGCCAGCAGCCCGACACCTAACTATGGCTACACCTTC. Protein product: CASSPTPNYGYTF. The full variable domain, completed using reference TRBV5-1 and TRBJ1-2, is KAGVTQTPRYLIKTRGQQVTLSCSPISGHRSVSWYQQTPGQGLQFLFEYFSETQRNKGNFPGRFSGRQFSNSRSEMNVSTLELGDSALYLCASSPTPNYGYTFGSGTRLTVV.